Shown below are 21 T cell receptor beta chains from a single sample sequenced in a study of blood T cell repertoires in COVID-19. Profiled with immunoSEQ multiplex PCR; TCRdb holds only in-frame clones, not every one. This repertoire shows approximately 70,000 clones, 88% found once; its top ten account for about 1.4%. Sequenced input: peripheral blood. The receptors originated from a human donor in a cohort sampled during active COVID-19.

This clone was observed a single time. This chain joins TRBV21-1 and TRBJ1-1. TRBV21-1 is listed as a pseudogene. The CDR3 contains 15 residues. CDR3 in DNA: TGTGCCAGCAGCGAGCGCTCGGGGGGGGCCTCTGAAGCTTTCTTT. As protein: CASSERSGGASEAFF.

This chain connects TRBV7-3 to TRBJ1-1; 8 bases fit TRBD1. V was clipped by 2 bases and J by 0 bases; unmatched bases: 2. The CDR3 spans 15 residues. Per the germline V gene, CDR1 is SGHTA and CDR2 is FQGTGA. CDR3 protein: CASSLQGAMNTEAFF. CDR3 in DNA: TGTGCCAGCAGCTTACAGGGGGCCATGAACACTGAAGCTTTCTTT. Filled out from reference TRBV7-3 and TRBJ1-1, the complete variable domain reads GAGVSQTPSNKVTEKGKYVELRCDPISGHTALYWYRQSLGQGPEFLIYFQGTGAADDSGLPNDRFFAVRPEGSVSTLKIQRTERGDSAVYLCASSLQGAMNTEAFFGQGTRLTVV.

The V gene is TRBV11-1, the J gene TRBJ2-7; 7 bases match TRBD1. Germline CDR1 reads SGHAT; CDR2 reads FQDESV (reference sequence). The CDR3 has 15 residues. Unmatched junction bases numbered 10, after V lost 5 bases and J lost 3 bases. The CDR3 reads CASSRDRDGFYEQYF. Here the CDR3 DNA reads TGTGCCAGCAGCAGAGACAGGGATGGTTTCTACGAGCAGTACTTC. Complete variable domain (other parts from reference TRBV11-1 and TRBJ2-7): EAEVAQSPRYKITEKSQAVAFWCDPISGHATLYWYRQILGQGPELLVQFQDESVVDDSQLPKDRFSAERLKGVDSTLKIQPAELGDSAMYLCASSRDRDGFYEQYFGPGTRLTVT.

V gene TRBV2 combines with J gene TRBJ2-3; TRBD1 agrees at 7 bases. V lost 5 bases and J lost 2; bases outside the gene matches: 7. The CDR3 is 15 residues long. Germline-derived CDR1 and CDR2 are SNHLY and FYNNEI. CDR3 residues: CASSRLGGDTDTQYF. For the CDR3, the DNA is TGTGCCAGCAGTCGCCTAGGGGGCGACACAGATACGCAGTATTTT.

The V gene is TRBV7-2, the J gene TRBJ2-5; tentatively, D is TRBD1 (6 bases). Germline CDR1 reads SGHTA; CDR2 reads FQGNSA. The CDR3 is made up of 13 amino acids. V lost 5 bases and J lost 7, with 14 bases in between. CDR3 loop: CASSHKQGRTQYF. The CDR3 region has the DNA TGTGCCAGCAGCCATAAACAGGGTCGGACCCAGTACTTC. Supplemented by reference TRBV7-2 and TRBJ2-5, the full variable domain reads GAGVSQSPSNKVTEKGKDVELRCDPISGHTALYWYRQSLGQGLEFLIYFQGNSAPDKSGLPSDRFSAERTGGSVSTLTIQRTQQEDSAVYLCASSHKQGRTQYFGPGTRLLVL.

This chain uses TRBV7-3 with TRBJ2-2; D perhaps matches TRBD2 (6 bases). Between the trimmed V and J ends, which lost 2 bases and 4 bases, there was a span of 8 bases. The CDR3 has 14 residues. Per the germline V gene, CDR1 is SGHTA and CDR2 is FQGTGA. CDR3 coding DNA: TGTGCCAGCAGCTTAGGGACTTTCACCGGGGAGCTGTTTTTT. Translation: CASSLGTFTGELFF.

Concerning this clone itself: At one end the junction does not follow the germline gene, possibly because of a read error. V gene TRBV7-7 combines with J gene TRBJ2-5, with TRBD1 matching over 12 bases. Germline loops: CDR1 SSHAT, CDR2 FNYEAQ (reference sequence). The CDR3 has 15 amino acids. In DNA, the CDR3 is TGTGCTAGCAGCCGGGGGACAGGGGGCACAGAGACCCAGTACTTC. Amino acids: CASSRGTGGTETQYF.

The V call is TRBV5-5, the J call TRBJ2-5; the match to TRBD1 covers 9 bases. Trimming at V came to 2 bases and at J to 4 bases, leaving 6 bases not matched to a gene. Germline V gene lookup returns CDR1 SGHKS and CDR2 YYEKEE (reference sequence). CDR3 length: 15 amino acids. The DNA for the CDR3 is TGTGCCAGCAGCTTCCGGGACAGGGAAGGAGAGACCCAGTACTTC. Translated: CASSFRDREGETQYF. Full variable domain (remainder filled in from reference TRBV5-5 and TRBJ2-5): DAGVTQSPTHLIKTRGQQVTLRCSPISGHKSVSWYQQVLGQGPQFIFQYYEKEERGRGNFPDRFSARQFPNYSSELNVNALLLGDSALYLCASSFRDREGETQYFGPGTRLLVL.

This clone was seen a single time. The chain combines TRBV19 with TRBJ1-3; 7 nucleotides agree with TRBD1. J lost 0 bases, V lost 6 bases, and 8 bases had no gene match. The CDR3 has 16 residues. Germline assignment: CDR1 LNHDA and CDR2 SQIVND (reference sequence). Here the CDR3 DNA reads TGTGCCAGTAGACGACAGGGACAGAGCTCTGGAAACACCATATATTTT. As protein: CASRRQGQSSGNTIYF.

The chain joins TRBV7-8 to TRBJ1-4; 8 positions agree with TRBD1. This CDR3 has 15 amino acids. CDR1 SGHVS and CDR2 FQNEAQ come from the germline V gene. J was trimmed by 5 bases and V by 3 bases; bases with no gene match: 5. The CDR3: CASSFRDRLNEKLFF. The DNA for the CDR3 is TGTGCCAGCAGCTTCCGGGACAGGCTAAATGAAAAACTGTTTTTT.

V gene TRBV28 combines with J gene TRBJ2-1; 7 bases agree with TRBD2. The CDR3 sequence is 16 residues long. The V gene's germline CDR1 is MDHEN and CDR2 SYDVKM. After removal of 3 bases from V and 7 bases from J, the junction contained 12 bases not matched to a gene. CDR3 residues: CASSFPGLGIGNEQFF. CDR3 bases: TGTGCCAGCAGTTTCCCCGGACTAGGTATAGGTAATGAGCAGTTCTTC.

The gene calls are TRBV5-4 and TRBJ2-3, with 9 bases identical to TRBD2. V lost 4 bases to trimming and J lost 4 bases; unmatched junction nucleotides: 10. CDR3 length: 16 amino acids. Germline V gives CDR1 SGHNT, CDR2 YYREEE (reference sequence). The CDR3: CASSPAAGGGPDTQYF. CDR3 sequence (DNA): TGTGCCAGCAGCCCCGCAGCGGGAGGAGGGCCAGATACGCAGTATTTT. Supplemented by reference TRBV5-4 and TRBJ2-3, the full variable domain reads ETGVTQSPTHLIKTRGQQVTLRCSSQSGHNTVSWYQQALGQGPQFIFQYYREEENGRGNFPPRFSGLQFPNYSSELNVNALELDDSALYLCASSPAAGGGPDTQYFGPGTRLTVL.

Of note for this clone: This CDR3 is also generated by other DNA sequences in the sample. V and J are TRBV6-5 and TRBJ2-7; perhaps TRBD1 as D (6 bases). This CDR3 spans 11 amino acids. In germline, CDR1 is MNHEY, CDR2 SVGAGI. V was cut by 5 bases and J by 6 bases, with 8 bases left in between. This CDR3 reads CASSQGFEQYF. CDR3 DNA sequence: TGTGCCAGCAGTCAGGGGTTCGAGCAGTACTTC.

This chain joins TRBV5-1 and TRBJ2-2; TRBD1 matches 11 bases. CDR3 length: 16 residues. Germline trimming cut 3 bases from V and 3 bases from J; bases unmatched to any gene: 4. The germline V gene has CDR1 SGHRS and CDR2 YFSETQ. The CDR3 sequence is CASSYGTGGYTGELFF. The CDR3 DNA reads TGCGCCAGCAGCTACGGGACAGGGGGTTACACCGGGGAGCTGTTTTTT.

This chain joins TRBV18 and TRBJ2-5; D perhaps matches TRBD1 (7 bases). Germline V gene data show CDR1 as KGHSH and CDR2 as LQKENI. The CDR3 is 14 residues long. Trimming took off 1 base at V and 5 bases at J, with 11 bases between the two ends. CDR3 bases: TGTGCCAGCTCACCACGGAGGGGGCTGGAGACCCAGTACTTC. Protein product: CASSPRRGLETQYF.

The J gene is TRBJ2-3, the V gene TRBV13; D is uncertain. The V and J ends lost 5 bases and 0 bases respectively, with 15 bases between them. This CDR3 region has 16 residues. Germline V lookup: CDR1 PRHDT, CDR2 FYEKMQ (reference sequence). This chain's CDR3 is CASSPSWSISTDTQYF. The CDR3 DNA sequence: TGTGCCAGCAGCCCCTCGTGGAGTATTAGCACAGATACGCAGTATTTT.

The chain is built from TRBV3-1 (or the pseudogene TRBV3-2) and TRBJ1-4, with TRBD1 matching over 11 bases. The CDR3 has 15 amino acids. Trimming at V came to 4 bases and at J to 8 bases, leaving 6 bases not matched to a gene. The V gene's germline CDR1 is LGHDT and CDR2 YNNKEL (reference sequence). The CDR3 sequence: CASSLGTGGREKLFF. For the CDR3, the DNA is TGTGCCAGCAGCCTTGGGACAGGGGGTAGGGAAAAACTGTTTTTT.

The chain recombines TRBV20-1 with TRBJ2-3; 9 bases match TRBD2. The CDR3 sequence is 18 residues long. From germline, CDR1 is DFQATT and CDR2 SNEGSKA (reference sequence). J lost 4 bases, V lost 3 bases, and 17 bases had no gene match. CDR3 amino acids: CSASSSGGLAGFADTQYF. DNA of the CDR3: TGCAGTGCTAGTTCTTCCGGGGGGCTAGCGGGATTTGCAGATACGCAGTATTTT.

V and J are TRBV5-5 and TRBJ1-4, with D perhaps matching TRBD1 (5 bases). The CDR3 runs to 15 residues. Trimming removed 3 bases at V and 8 bases at J, with 17 bases between. Looked up from germline, CDR1 is SGHKS and CDR2 is YYEKEE (reference sequence). The CDR3 DNA follows: TGTGCCAGCAGCTCGGGGCTCGGGGGACCCGAAAAACTGTTTTTT. This gives the protein CASSSGLGGPEKLFF.

The chain carries TRBV3-1 (or the pseudogene TRBV3-2) and TRBJ1-3; D gene uncertain. CDR1 is LGHDT, CDR2 YNNKEL, per germline (reference sequence). V dropped 6 bases and J dropped 0 bases, with 6 bases sitting between them. CDR3 length equals 13 residues. For the CDR3, the DNA is TGTGCCAGCAGTCCCTACTCTGGAAACACCATATATTTT. It encodes CASSPYSGNTIYF.

J is TRBJ2-2 and V is TRBV5-1; the match to TRBD2 covers 13 bases. The CDR3 is 19 residues long. From germline, CDR1 is SGHRS and CDR2 YFSETQ. The ends lost 0 bases at V and 4 bases at J; junction bases unmatched: 9. The CDR3 DNA reads TGCGCCAGCAGCTTGGCCCCAGGACTAGCGGGAGTGGGCACCGGGGAGCTGTTTTTT. This sequence encodes CASSLAPGLAGVGTGELFF.